Below are 7 T cell receptor beta chains sequenced from a single sample in a study of OX40 agonist ivuxolimab in advanced cancers. This table comes from immunoSEQ multiplex PCR, and its TCRdb copy is limited to in-frame clones, with some not included. The sample lists 100,000 or so clones, 90% occurring once. The specimen comprised CD4+ or CD8+ T cells sorted from blood, sampled in a trial of the OX40 agonist ivuxolimab. These receptors came from an adult with an advanced solid tumor such as melanoma, head and neck, liver or kidney cancer.

J is TRBJ2-1 and V is TRBV4-3; a weak D match, TRBD2 (6 bases). Trimming shortened V by 0 bases and J by 10 bases, and 16 bases separated the two germline ends. Germline V gene sequence: CDR1 LGHNA, CDR2 YSLEER. The CDR3 consists of 15 residues. The CDR3 bases are TGCGCCAGCAGCCAAGATACGGGGGTCGGACGCGAGCAGTTCTTC. This gives the protein CASSQDTGVGREQFF.

This chain uses TRBV7-2 with TRBJ2-7, with D perhaps TRBD1 (5 bases). The CDR3 is 11 residues long. Germline CDR1 reads SGHTA; CDR2 reads FQGNSA. V lost 2 bases, J lost 7 bases, and 6 bases lay in between. The CDR3 nucleotides are TGTGCCAGCAGCTTATACAGGGAGCAGTACTTC. Translated: CASSLYREQYF.

V gene TRBV7-8 combines with J gene TRBJ2-1; the D is unclear. Germline V gene data show CDR1 as SGHVS and CDR2 as FQNEAQ. The CDR3 has 13 residues. The V gene lost 1 base and the J gene lost 6 bases, with 7 bases spanning the gap. CDR3 sequence: CASSLDRSNEQFF. The CDR3 DNA follows: TGTGCCAGCAGCTTAGACCGCAGCAATGAGCAGTTCTTC.

V and J are TRBV5-4 and TRBJ2-7; 7 positions agree with TRBD1. The CDR3 runs to 15 residues. Germline V gene lookup returns CDR1 SGHNT and CDR2 YYREEE (reference sequence). J was trimmed by 2 bases and V by 4 bases; bases with no gene match: 9. CDR3 nucleotide sequence: TGTGCCAGCAGCCCCGAAGGGGACAGAGCCTACGAGCAGTACTTC. It encodes CASSPEGDRAYEQYF.

The V call is TRBV28, the J call TRBJ2-7, with 7 bases identical to TRBD1. Germline loops: CDR1 MDHEN, CDR2 SYDVKM. Germline trimming cut 6 bases from V and 2 bases from J; bases unmatched to any gene: 7. The CDR3 has 14 amino acids. CDR3 sequence reads: CASSQGDITYEQYF. The CDR3 coding sequence is TGTGCCAGCAGCCAGGGGGATATCACCTACGAGCAGTACTTC. The variable domain in full, completed from reference TRBV28 and TRBJ2-7, reads DVKVTQSSRYLVKRTGEKVFLECVQDMDHENMFWYRQDPGLGLRLIYFSYDVKMKEKGDIPEGYSVSREKKERFSLILESASTNQTSMYLCASSQGDITYEQYFGPGTRLTVT.

The chain has TRBV5-1 and TRBJ2-1; 10 bases are a match to TRBD2. Germline V gives CDR1 SGHRS, CDR2 YFSETQ. CDR3 size: 16 residues. V gave up 1 base and J gave up 2 bases; unmatched junction bases: 3. CDR3 bases: TGCGCCAGCAGCTTGAATAGCGGGAGGACCTACAATGAGCAGTTCTTC. Protein sequence: CASSLNSGRTYNEQFF.

This chain links TRBV28 with TRBJ2-1, with D possibly being TRBD2 (6 bases). V dropped 6 bases and J dropped 8 bases, with 17 bases sitting between them. Germline V CDR1 and CDR2: MDHEN, SYDVKM. CDR3 length: 14 amino acids. The CDR3 reads CASRLTSFLDEQFF. CDR3 coding DNA: TGTGCCAGCAGACTAACTAGCTTTCTAGATGAGCAGTTCTTC.